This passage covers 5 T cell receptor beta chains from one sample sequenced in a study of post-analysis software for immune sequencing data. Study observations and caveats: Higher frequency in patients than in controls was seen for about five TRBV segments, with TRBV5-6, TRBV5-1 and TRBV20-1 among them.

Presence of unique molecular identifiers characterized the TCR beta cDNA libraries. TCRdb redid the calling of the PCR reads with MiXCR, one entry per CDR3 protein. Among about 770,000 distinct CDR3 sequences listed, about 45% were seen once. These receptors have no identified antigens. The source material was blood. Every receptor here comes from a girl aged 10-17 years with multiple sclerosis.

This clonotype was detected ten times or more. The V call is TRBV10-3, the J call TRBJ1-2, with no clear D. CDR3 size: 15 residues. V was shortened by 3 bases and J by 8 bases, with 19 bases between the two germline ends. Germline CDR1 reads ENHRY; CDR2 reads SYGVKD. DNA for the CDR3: TGTGCCATCAGTGAAATCGGATCACTGGGAGGAGGCTACACCTTC. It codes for CAISEIGSLGGGYTF.

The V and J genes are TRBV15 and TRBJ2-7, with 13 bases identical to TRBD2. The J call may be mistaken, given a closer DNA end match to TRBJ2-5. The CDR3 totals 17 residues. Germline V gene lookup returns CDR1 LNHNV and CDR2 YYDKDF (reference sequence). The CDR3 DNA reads TGTGCCACCAGCGCAAGGACTAGCGGGAGCATTTTAGAGACCCAGTACTTC. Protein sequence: CATSARTSGSILETQYF.

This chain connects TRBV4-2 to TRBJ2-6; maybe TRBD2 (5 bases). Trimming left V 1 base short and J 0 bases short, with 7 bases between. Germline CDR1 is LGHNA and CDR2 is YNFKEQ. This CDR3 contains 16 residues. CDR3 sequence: CASSQAGNSGANVLTF. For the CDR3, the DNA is TGTGCCAGCAGCCAAGCGGGGAACTCTGGGGCCAACGTCCTGACTTTC.

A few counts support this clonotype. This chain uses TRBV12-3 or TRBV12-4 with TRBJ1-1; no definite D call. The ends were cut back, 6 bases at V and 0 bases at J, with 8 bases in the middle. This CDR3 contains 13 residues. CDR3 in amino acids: CASSPTVNTEAFF. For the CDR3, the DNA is TGTGCCAGCAGCCCCACAGTGAACACTGAAGCTTTCTTT.

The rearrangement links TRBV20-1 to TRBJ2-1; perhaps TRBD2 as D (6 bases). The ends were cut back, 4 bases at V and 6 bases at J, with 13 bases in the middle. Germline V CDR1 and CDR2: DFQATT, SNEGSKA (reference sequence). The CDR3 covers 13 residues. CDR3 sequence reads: CSAIADYPNEQFF. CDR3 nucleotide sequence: TGCAGTGCTATTGCGGACTATCCCAATGAGCAGTTCTTC.